One and the same sample provided the 28 T cell receptor beta chains below, sequenced in a study of human T cells and chemical hapten exposure. TCRdb analysed the 5' RACE reads with MiXCR anew, one entry per CDR3 protein. Among about 140,000 distinct CDR3 sequences listed, around 4% were seen once. The authors extracted total RNA from unfractionated whole blood. The receptors derive from a female donor in good health.

This clonotype has a count of ten or more. This chain connects TRBV5-1 to TRBJ2-5; 8 positions agree with TRBD2. The CDR3 consists of 17 residues. V lost 0 bases to trimming and J lost 2 bases; unmatched junction nucleotides: 9. Germline values: CDR1 SGHRS, CDR2 YFSETQ. The CDR3 here is CASSLGGTSGSQETQYF. The CDR3 nucleotides read TGCGCCAGCAGCTTGGGGGGGACTAGTGGATCACAAGAGACCCAGTACTTC.

This clonotype was counted many times. The chain recombines TRBV12-3 or TRBV12-4 with TRBJ1-6; no definite D call. V lost 6 bases to trimming and J lost 5 bases, with 11 bases between them. The CDR3 totals 14 residues. The CDR3 reads CASRATGDNSPLHF. In nucleotides, the CDR3 is TGTGCCAGCAGGGCGACGGGAGATAATTCACCCCTCCACTTT.

This clonotype was detected ten times or more. This sequence joins TRBV12-3 or TRBV12-4 and TRBJ2-7, with D possibly being TRBD1 (5 bases). The CDR3 consists of 11 residues. The V and J ends lost 3 bases and 7 bases respectively, with 7 bases between them. The CDR3 spells CASSLGREQYF. In DNA form, the CDR3 reads TGTGCCAGCAGTTTGGGGCGGGAGCAGTACTTC.

This clonotype was seen many times. This chain uses TRBV10-3 with TRBJ2-1; D may be TRBD2 (6 bases). V lost 6 bases and J 8 bases, leaving 20 bases between the germline ends. The CDR3 is made up of 15 amino acids. Germline assignment: CDR1 ENHRY and CDR2 SYGVKD. The CDR3 loop reads CAISAGRGGNHEQFF. In DNA, the CDR3 is TGTGCCATCAGCGCCGGGCGGGGCGGAAATCATGAGCAGTTCTTC.

The chain uses TRBV20-1 and TRBJ2-7, with unresolved D. V gave up 1 base and J gave up 1 base, with 5 bases separating them. The length of the CDR3 is 12 residues. Germline V gene lookup returns CDR1 DFQATT and CDR2 SNEGSKA (reference sequence). For the CDR3, the DNA is TGCAGTGCTAGAGCACAGTCCTACGAGCAGTACTTC. This gives the protein CSARAQSYEQYF.

This clonotype was counted many times. V gene TRBV4-2 combines with J gene TRBJ1-3, with no clear D. Trimming pared 2 bases from V and 0 bases from J, leaving 8 bases between. The germline V gene encodes CDR1 LGHNA and CDR2 YNFKEQ. The CDR3 totals 15 residues. The CDR3 DNA is TGTGCCAGCAGCCAACAGGAGAGCTCTGGAAACACCATATATTTT. Amino acid sequence: CASSQQESSGNTIYF.

This clonotype occurred many times. The V gene is TRBV30, the J gene TRBJ1-5; perhaps TRBD1 as D (5 bases). Per the germline V gene, CDR1 is GTSNPN and CDR2 is SVGIG (reference sequence). Deletions cut 1 base from V and 4 bases from J, with 11 bases between. The CDR3 has 14 amino acids. The DNA of the CDR3 is TGTGCCTGGAGTGCGACAGTTTCAAATCAGCCCCAGCATTTT. Protein sequence: CAWSATVSNQPQHF.

This clonotype came up many times. Written as DNA, the CDR3 is TGCAGTGTTTCGTCGGGGTCCAATGAAAAACTGTTTTTT. Its protein product is CSVSSGSNEKLFF. The chain links TRBV20-1 to TRBJ1-4; D is undetermined. There are 13 residues in the CDR3. V lost 7 bases and J 5 bases, leaving 14 bases between the germline ends. Germline CDR1 and CDR2: DFQATT and SNEGSKA (reference sequence).

The chain recombines TRBV5-4 with TRBJ2-7; possible D gene TRBD1, 5 bases. This CDR3 is built from 16 residues. V was pared by 5 bases and J by 0 bases, with 18 bases between. Germline loops: CDR1 SGHNT, CDR2 YYREEE (reference sequence). CDR3 protein: CASSFYPQGSSYEQYF. As DNA, the CDR3 is TGTGCCAGCAGTTTCTACCCCCAGGGATCCTCCTACGAGCAGTACTTC.

In this sample, this clonotype turned up many times. The chain combines TRBV20-1 with TRBJ1-5; 7 bases line up with TRBD1. The junction had 3 bases not matched to a gene; V was cut back by 1 base and J by 3 bases. Germline CDR1 is DFQATT and CDR2 is SNEGSKA (reference sequence). This CDR3 has 14 residues. The CDR3 DNA sequence: TGCAGTGCTAGAGTAGGGGGCGTCAATCAGCCCCAGCATTTT. Encoded protein: CSARVGGVNQPQHF.

This clonotype was counted at least ten times. The V call is TRBV20-1, the J call TRBJ1-4, with 11 bases lining up with TRBD1. Germline assignment: CDR1 DFQATT and CDR2 SNEGSKA (reference sequence). This CDR3 contains 15 residues. V dropped 6 bases and J dropped 1; count of bases not matched to a gene: 4. The CDR3 DNA follows: TGCAGTGCCCTGGGACAGGGGGTAACTAATGAAAAACTGTTTTTT. The encoded protein is CSALGQGVTNEKLFF.

This clonotype was observed at least ten times. The rearrangement uses TRBV20-1 and TRBJ1-1, with D possibly TRBD1 on 6 matching bases. CDR3 length: 18 amino acids. V was pared by 3 bases and J by 5 bases, with 28 bases between. The germline gives CDR1 DFQATT, CDR2 SNEGSKA (reference sequence). Written as DNA, the CDR3 is TGCAGTGCTAGTAGTCCCGCGGGGGCTAGGAGGGGCGGAACTGAAGCTTTCTTT. Its translation is CSASSPAGARRGGTEAFF.

This clonotype was picked up a small number of times. This chain links TRBV6-2 or TRBV6-3 with TRBJ2-1; TRBD2 matches 8 bases. With V trimmed by 5 bases and J by 4 bases, 1 base remained unmatched. The CDR3 spans 13 residues. The germline gives CDR1 MNHEY, CDR2 SVGEGT. The CDR3 DNA reads as TGTGCCAGCAGTGGACTAGCTTACAATGAGCAGTTCTTC. The encoded protein is CASSGLAYNEQFF.

This clonotype was detected ten times or more. V gene TRBV27 combines with J gene TRBJ2-7; no reliable D call. The CDR3 runs to 14 residues. V was cut by 2 bases and J by 6 bases, with 14 bases left in between. The germline V gene has CDR1 MNHEY and CDR2 SMNVEV (reference sequence). CDR3 protein: CASSLAPTKVEQYF. CDR3 bases: TGTGCCAGCAGTTTAGCCCCCACGAAAGTCGAGCAGTACTTC.

A few counts support this clonotype. The chain carries TRBV5-4 and TRBJ1-1, with TRBD1 as a possible D gene (5 bases). V lost 4 bases and J lost 2, with 12 bases in between. CDR1 and CDR2 from the germline V gene are SGHNT and YYREEE (reference sequence). This CDR3 is 14 amino acids long. CDR3 sequence (DNA): TGTGCCAGCAGCCTACCGGGGCGTAACACTGAAGCTTTCTTT. Protein sequence: CASSLPGRNTEAFF.

This clonotype was recorded many times. The chain links TRBV29-1 to TRBJ1-3, with D perhaps matching TRBD1 (6 bases). V was shortened by 3 bases and J by 4 bases, with 10 bases between the two germline ends. Germline V lookup: CDR1 SQVTM, CDR2 ANQGSEA. The CDR3 has 13 amino acids. The CDR3 reads CSVEGAVGNTIYF. The CDR3 DNA sequence: TGCAGCGTTGAGGGGGCAGTCGGAAACACCATATATTTT.

This clonotype was seen at least ten times. The V and J genes are TRBV7-9 and TRBJ1-3; D not certain. In germline, CDR1 is SEHNR, CDR2 FQNEAQ (reference sequence). The V and J ends lost 4 bases and 0 bases respectively, with 13 bases between them. The CDR3 contains 16 residues. The CDR3 region is CASSSWRMISGNTIYF. The DNA for the CDR3 is TGTGCCAGCAGCTCATGGAGGATGATCTCTGGAAACACCATATATTTT.

This clonotype came up many times. V gene TRBV5-1 combines with J gene TRBJ1-6; D remains unclear. Trimming left V 0 bases short and J 14 bases short, with 12 bases between. This CDR3 region has 13 residues. Germline loops: CDR1 SGHRS, CDR2 YFSETQ. The CDR3 here is CASSLVGISALHF. Here the CDR3 DNA reads TGCGCCAGCAGCTTGGTTGGGATTTCGGCCCTCCACTTT.

At least ten counts were recorded for this clonotype. This chain connects TRBV6-2 or TRBV6-3 to TRBJ1-1; D uncertain. The germline V and J ends were trimmed by 6 bases and 11 bases, with 13 bases remaining between them. CDR1 is MNHEY and CDR2 is SVGEGT in the germline V gene. The CDR3 extends over 11 amino acids. For the CDR3, the DNA is TGTGCCAGCAGGAGACTCGAGGAGGCTTTCTTT. Its translation: CASRRLEEAFF.

The J gene is TRBJ2-5, the V gene TRBV2; D is unclear. This CDR3 region has 14 residues. The germline V and J ends were trimmed by 4 bases and 4 bases, with 13 bases remaining between them. CDR1 and CDR2 from the germline V gene are SNHLY and FYNNEI. CDR3 sequence: CASSGVVRGETQYF. DNA of the CDR3: TGTGCCAGCAGTGGGGTGGTGAGAGGAGAGACCCAGTACTTC.

This clonotype was counted only a few times. V is TRBV29-1 and J is TRBJ2-3; 13 nucleotides agree with TRBD2. This CDR3 is 15 amino acids long. The germline V gene has CDR1 SQVTM and CDR2 ANQGSEA. J gave up 3 bases and V 6 bases, and 6 bases lay outside the gene matches. CDR3 nucleotide sequence: TGCAGCGTCCTCTCGACTAGCGGGGGGACAGATACGCAGTATTTT. Residues: CSVLSTSGGTDTQYF.

This clonotype was counted at least ten times. The chain uses TRBV7-9 and TRBJ1-2, with a possible D match to TRBD1 (6 bases). With 1 base removed from V and 8 bases from J, the gap between germline ends came to 14 bases. CDR3 size: 14 residues. CDR1 SEHNR and CDR2 FQNEAQ come from the germline V gene (reference sequence). CDR3 DNA sequence: TGTGCCAGCAGCTTAGAGTCGTCAGGGGTAGGCTACACCTTC. Translation gives CASSLESSGVGYTF.

This clonotype showed up many times. The chain carries TRBV10-3 and TRBJ1-5; D gene ambiguous. Deletions cut 2 bases from V and 9 bases from J, with 8 bases between. Looked up from germline, CDR1 is ENHRY and CDR2 is SYGVKD. This CDR3 region has 12 residues. The CDR3 region is CAISEPAGPQHF. CDR3 bases: TGTGCCATCAGTGAGCCCGCCGGGCCCCAGCATTTT.

This chain uses TRBV30 with TRBJ2-7; 8 nucleotides align to TRBD2. This CDR3 is 16 amino acids long. Germline V lookup: CDR1 GTSNPN, CDR2 SVGIG (reference sequence). Trimming took 0 bases from V and 5 from J; bases not matched to a gene: 12. The CDR3 here is CAWSVRVGGGTHEQYF. Here the CDR3 DNA reads TGTGCCTGGAGTGTACGGGTAGGCGGGGGGACCCACGAGCAGTACTTC.

The chain has TRBV6-5 and TRBJ2-7, with a possible D match to TRBD1 (5 bases). Germline V gives CDR1 MNHEY, CDR2 SVGAGI. This CDR3 has 13 amino acids. V shed 0 bases and J shed 6 bases, with 9 bases lying between them. In DNA form, the CDR3 reads TGTGCCAGCAGTTACTCGAGAACAGGCGAGCAGTACTTC. Its translation is CASSYSRTGEQYF.

This clonotype was recorded at least ten times. V is TRBV20-1 and J is TRBJ1-5; TRBD1 agrees at 7 bases. CDR3 length: 13 amino acids. Trimming at V came to 6 bases and at J to 5 bases, leaving 7 bases not matched to a gene. CDR1 is DFQATT and CDR2 is SNEGSKA in the germline V gene (reference sequence). This CDR3 reads CSADRDSYQPQHF. The CDR3 DNA reads TGCAGTGCCGACCGGGACAGCTATCAGCCCCAGCATTTT.

The sample holds many counts of this clonotype. The V call is TRBV18, the J call TRBJ2-1; D tentatively fits TRBD1 or TRBD2 (5 bases each). In germline, CDR1 is KGHSH, CDR2 LQKENI. Between the trimmed V and J ends, which lost 3 bases and 4 bases, there was a span of 7 bases. This CDR3 has 13 residues. The CDR3 protein is CASSPGVYNEQFF. CDR3 DNA sequence: TGTGCCAGCTCACCGGGGGTTTACAATGAGCAGTTCTTC.

This clonotype was counted ten times or more. This chain links TRBV19 with TRBJ1-5; D gene unclear. Trimming took 6 bases from V and 0 from J, leaving 6 bases between them. The CDR3 is 13 residues long. Germline V gives CDR1 LNHDA, CDR2 SQIVND (reference sequence). The CDR3 bases are TGTGCCAGTAGAAAGAATAGCAATCAGCCCCAGCATTTT. Protein: CASRKNSNQPQHF.